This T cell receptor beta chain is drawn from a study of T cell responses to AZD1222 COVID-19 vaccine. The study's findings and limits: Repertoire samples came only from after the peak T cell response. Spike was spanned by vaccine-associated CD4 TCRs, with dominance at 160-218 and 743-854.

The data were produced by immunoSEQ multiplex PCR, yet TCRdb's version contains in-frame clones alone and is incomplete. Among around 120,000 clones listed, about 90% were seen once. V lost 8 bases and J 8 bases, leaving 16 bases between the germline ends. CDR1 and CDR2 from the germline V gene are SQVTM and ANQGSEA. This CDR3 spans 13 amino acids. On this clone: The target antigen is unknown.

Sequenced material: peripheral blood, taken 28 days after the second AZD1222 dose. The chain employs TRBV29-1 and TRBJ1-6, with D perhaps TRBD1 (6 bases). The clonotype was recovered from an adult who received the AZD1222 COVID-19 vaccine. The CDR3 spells CSYRQASDSPLHF. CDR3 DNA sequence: TGCAGCTATAGACAGGCATCGGATTCACCCCTCCACTTT.